Listed below are T cell receptor beta chains from one sample, sequenced in a study of T cell responses to AZD1222 COVID-19 vaccine. Only in-frame clones appear in the TCRdb table, and some are missing; sequencing was by immunoSEQ multiplex PCR. The sample lists around 78,000 clones, under 90% seen once, with 1.3% to 1.5% in the top ten. Sequences were derived from peripheral blood, sampled 28 days after the second AZD1222 dose. These receptors were obtained from an adult who received the AZD1222 COVID-19 vaccine. Each CDR3 is given with its conserved first and last residue. A D gene is named only where the DNA matches it firmly. Where a row states a size, it is once, few, many or the class of an expanded clone; other rows omit it.

cdr3_aa cdr3_nt v_call clone_size d_call j_call
CATAVRGADNSPLHF TGTGCCACCGCCGTAAGGGGGGCGGATAATTCACCCCTCCACTTT TRBV19 - - TRBJ1-6
CASSPGGAGLDTQYF TGTGCCAGCAGCCCAGGGGGGGCAGGGTTGGATACGCAGTATTTT TRBV9 - - TRBJ2-3
CASSLSQGISYEQYF TGTGCCAGCAGCTTATCCCAGGGTATCTCCTACGAGCAGTACTTC TRBV7-7 - - TRBJ2-7
CASSQDMTGGRYSNQPQHF TGTGCCAGCAGCCAAGACATGACAGGGGGCCGTTATAGCAATCAGCCCCAGCATTTT TRBV4-2 - TRBD1 TRBJ1-5
CASSSTGETQYF TGCGCCAGCAGCTCGACAGGAGAGACCCAGTACTTC TRBV5-1 - - TRBJ2-5
CASSSSTRGPYNEQFF TGCGCCAGCAGCTCGTCGACTAGGGGGCCCTACAATGAGCAGTTCTTC TRBV5-1 - - TRBJ2-1
CASRGTSGVFSNEQFF TGTGCCAGCAGGGGCACTAGCGGGGTGTTCAGCAATGAGCAGTTCTTC TRBV27 - TRBD2 TRBJ2-1
CASSHGLFQETQYF TGTGCCAGCAGCCACGGACTATTCCAAGAGACCCAGTACTTC TRBV6-5 - - TRBJ2-5
CASSWTENQPQHF TGTGCCAGCAGTTGGACGGAAAATCAGCCCCAGCATTTT TRBV7-2 - - TRBJ1-5
CASSQDRGLSGANVLTF TGTGCCAGCAGCCAAGATCGGGGCCTCTCTGGGGCCAACGTCCTGACTTTC TRBV14 - - TRBJ2-6
CASTYAGAGELFF TGTGCCAGCACCTATGCGGGGGCCGGGGAGCTGTTTTTT TRBV6-5 once TRBD2 TRBJ2-2
CASSPSGPQETQYF TGTGCCAGCAGCCCCTCCGGACCCCAAGAGACCCAGTACTTC TRBV3-1/TRBV3-2 - - TRBJ2-5
CASSIGPARGHYGYTF TGTGCCAGTAGTATAGGCCCCGCCCGGGGGCACTATGGCTACACCTTC TRBV19 - - TRBJ1-2
CASSQEGSRVMYF TGTGCCAGCAGCCAAGAGGGTAGCCGGGTTATGTACTTC TRBV3-1/TRBV3-2 - - TRBJ2-7
CASSQDPPNRLRGQETQYF TGTGCCAGCAGCCAAGACCCACCTAATCGGCTACGGGGTCAAGAGACCCAGTACTTC TRBV3-1/TRBV3-2 - - TRBJ2-5
CAWSVPRGGNQPQHF TGTGCCTGGAGTGTACCTCGCGGGGGGAATCAGCCCCAGCATTTT TRBV30 - - TRBJ1-5
CASSPNAKRYEQYF TGTGCCAGCAGCCCCAACGCTAAGCGCTACGAGCAGTACTTC TRBV28 - - TRBJ2-7
CASSQVAVGGSYNSPLHF TGCGCCAGCAGCCAAGTCGCAGTTGGTGGCTCCTATAATTCACCCCTCCACTTT TRBV4-1 - - TRBJ1-6